The rows below give T cell receptor beta chains drawn from one sample of a study of low-dose radiotherapy and immunotherapy resistance in tumors. MiXCR was run by TCRdb on the reads, yielding one entry per CDR3 protein. The sample consists of approximately 100,000 distinct CDR3 sequences, around 20% of them appearing once. Specimen: PBMCs, collected after low-dose radiotherapy plus immunotherapy. These receptors were collected from a male donor with prostate cancer. The CDR3 runs from the conserved cysteine through the conserved F or W. Fields, in order: clone size, D gene, V gene, J gene, CDR3 protein, CDR3 DNA. D genes are given only for firm matches. A row's size may be missing; if present it is once, few, many or a size class.

clone size: many; D gene: -; V gene: TRBV6-2/TRBV6-3; J gene: TRBJ2-6; CDR3 protein: CASSFEGYSGANVLTF; CDR3 DNA: TGTGCCAGCAGTTTCGAGGGTTACTCTGGGGCCAACGTCCTGACTTTC
clone size: -; D gene: TRBD2; V gene: TRBV12-3/TRBV12-4; J gene: TRBJ2-3; CDR3 protein: CASSLARLAGGADTQYF; CDR3 DNA: TGTGCCAGCAGTTTAGCCCGACTAGCGGGAGGGGCAGATACGCAGTATTTT
clone size: many; D gene: -; V gene: TRBV18; J gene: TRBJ2-6; CDR3 protein: CASSPTGANVLTF; CDR3 DNA: TGTGCCAGCTCACCTACTGGGGCCAACGTCCTGACTTTC
clone size: few; D gene: TRBD2; V gene: TRBV14; J gene: TRBJ2-1; CDR3 protein: CASSQDWASGDLTTYNEQFF; CDR3 DNA: TGTGCCAGCAGCCAAGATTGGGCTAGCGGGGACTTAACGACCTACAATGAGCAGTTCTTC
clone size: -; D gene: -; V gene: TRBV7-8; J gene: TRBJ2-3; CDR3 protein: CASSGRDGWGADTQYF; CDR3 DNA: TGTGCCAGCAGCGGGCGGGACGGTTGGGGGGCAGATACGCAGTATTTT
clone size: many; D gene: -; V gene: TRBV29-1; J gene: TRBJ1-4; CDR3 protein: CSAGRQGEKLFF; CDR3 DNA: TGCAGCGCTGGACGGCAAGGAGAAAAACTGTTTTTT
clone size: many; D gene: -; V gene: TRBV7-9; J gene: TRBJ1-4; CDR3 protein: CASNRGNEKLFF; CDR3 DNA: TGTGCCAGCAACCGGGGGAATGAAAAACTGTTTTTT
clone size: -; D gene: -; V gene: TRBV2; J gene: TRBJ2-7; CDR3 protein: CASSEERGSGYEQYF; CDR3 DNA: TGTGCCAGCAGTGAAGAGAGGGGAAGTGGGTACGAGCAGTACTTC
clone size: many; D gene: TRBD2; V gene: TRBV20-1; J gene: TRBJ2-1; CDR3 protein: CSPIRGGAYNEQFF; CDR3 DNA: TGCAGTCCCATCCGCGGGGGGGCCTACAATGAGCAGTTCTTC
clone size: many; D gene: TRBD2; V gene: TRBV20-1; J gene: TRBJ2-2; CDR3 protein: CSATEAGRSNTGELFF; CDR3 DNA: TGCAGTGCTACGGAAGCGGGGCGCTCGAACACCGGGGAGCTGTTTTTT
clone size: many; D gene: -; V gene: TRBV5-1; J gene: TRBJ2-5; CDR3 protein: CASSFPWGETQYF; CDR3 DNA: TGCGCCAGCAGCTTTCCCTGGGGTGAGACCCAGTACTTC
clone size: many; D gene: -; V gene: TRBV20-1; J gene: TRBJ2-7; CDR3 protein: CSARRRDSPYEQYF; CDR3 DNA: TGCAGTGCTAGGAGGAGAGACAGTCCCTACGAGCAGTACTTC
clone size: many; D gene: -; V gene: TRBV7-9; J gene: TRBJ1-3; CDR3 protein: CASSATEAGNTIYF; CDR3 DNA: TGTGCCAGCAGCGCGACAGAGGCAGGAAACACCATATATTTT
clone size: -; D gene: -; V gene: TRBV12-3/TRBV12-4; J gene: TRBJ2-5; CDR3 protein: CASSPETPQTQYF; CDR3 DNA: TGTGCCAGCAGTCCCGAGACTCCGCAGACCCAGTACTTC
clone size: many; D gene: TRBD2; V gene: TRBV5-1; J gene: TRBJ2-7; CDR3 protein: CASSRQPGTSGGGSSYEQYF; CDR3 DNA: TGCGCCAGCAGCCGCCAGCCCGGGACTAGCGGGGGGGGTAGCTCCTACGAGCAGTACTTC
clone size: many; D gene: TRBD2; V gene: TRBV20-1; J gene: TRBJ2-3; CDR3 protein: CSARRLAGANLTTDTQYF; CDR3 DNA: TGCAGTGCTCGTCGACTAGCGGGGGCGAACCTCACCACAGATACGCAGTATTTT